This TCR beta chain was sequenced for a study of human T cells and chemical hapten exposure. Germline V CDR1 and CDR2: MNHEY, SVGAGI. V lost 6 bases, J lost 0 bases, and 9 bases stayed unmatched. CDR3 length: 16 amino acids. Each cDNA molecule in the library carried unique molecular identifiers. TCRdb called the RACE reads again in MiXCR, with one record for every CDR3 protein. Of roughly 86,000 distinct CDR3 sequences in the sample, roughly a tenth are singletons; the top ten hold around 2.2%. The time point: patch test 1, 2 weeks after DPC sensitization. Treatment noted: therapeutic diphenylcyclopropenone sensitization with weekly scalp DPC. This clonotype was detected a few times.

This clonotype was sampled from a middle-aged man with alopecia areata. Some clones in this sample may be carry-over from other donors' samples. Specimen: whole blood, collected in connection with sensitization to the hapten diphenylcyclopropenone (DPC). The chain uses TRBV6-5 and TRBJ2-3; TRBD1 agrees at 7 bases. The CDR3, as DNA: TGTGCCAGCAGGAATAGGGCAGGGGGAAGCACAGATACGCAGTATTTT. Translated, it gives CASRNRAGGSTDTQYF.